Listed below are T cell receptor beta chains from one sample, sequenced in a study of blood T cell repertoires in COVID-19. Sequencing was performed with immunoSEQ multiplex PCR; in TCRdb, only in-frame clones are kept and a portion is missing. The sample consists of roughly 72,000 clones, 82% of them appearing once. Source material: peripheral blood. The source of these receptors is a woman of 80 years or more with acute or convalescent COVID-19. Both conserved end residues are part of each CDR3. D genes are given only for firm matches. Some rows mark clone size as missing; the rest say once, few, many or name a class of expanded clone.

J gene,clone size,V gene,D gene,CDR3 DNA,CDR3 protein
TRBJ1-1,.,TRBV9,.,TGTGCCAGCACTCTGTCCCCCGACTTATCTGAAGCTTTCTTT,CASTLSPDLSEAFF
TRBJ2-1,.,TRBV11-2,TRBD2,TGTGCCAGCAGCCCCCGGGGGGTGGTCGGCAATGAGCAGTTCTTC,CASSPRGVVGNEQFF
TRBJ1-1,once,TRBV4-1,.,TGCGCCAGCAGCCAAGTTAGTCAGCGGATGAACACTGAAGCTTTCTTT,CASSQVSQRMNTEAFF
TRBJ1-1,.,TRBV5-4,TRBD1,TGTGCCAGCAGCTGGGGACAGATAAAAAACACTGAAGCTTTCTTT,CASSWGQIKNTEAFF
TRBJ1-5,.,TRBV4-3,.,TGCGCCAGCAGCCAAGAAGAGAGGCGGGATCAGCCCCAGCATTTT,CASSQEERRDQPQHF
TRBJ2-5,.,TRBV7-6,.,TGTGCCAGCAGCTTAAGGCCGCGGCCCCCCGAAGCGGACCAGTACTTC,CASSLRPRPPEADQYF
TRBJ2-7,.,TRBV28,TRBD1,TGTGCCAGCGGACAAACAGGGGGTGTCGGCGAGCAGTACTTC,CASGQTGGVGEQYF
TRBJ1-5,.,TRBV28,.,TGTGCCAGCTGGGGGGAAGATCAGCCCCAGCATTTT,CASWGEDQPQHF
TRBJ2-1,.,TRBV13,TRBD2,TGTGCCAGCAGCCCTCGGACTAGTGATGAGCAGTTCTTC,CASSPRTSDEQFF
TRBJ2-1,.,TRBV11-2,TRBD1,TGTGCCAGCAGCTTAGATAGACAGGGGGCGCTGGGGCCCTACAATGAGCAGTTCTTC,CASSLDRQGALGPYNEQFF
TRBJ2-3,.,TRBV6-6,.,TGTGCCAGCACTCACATACACACAGATACGCAGTATTTT,CASTHIHTDTQYF
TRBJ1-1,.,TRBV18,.,TGTGCCAGCTCACCAGACGGGGTCGGGGCTTTCTTT,CASSPDGVGAFF
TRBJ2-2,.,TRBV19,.,TGTGCCAGTAGTAGGTTGGAGTCGAACACCGGGGAGCTGTTTTTT,CASSRLESNTGELFF
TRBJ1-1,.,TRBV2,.,TGTGCCAGCAGTGAATTTCAGGGGAACACTGAAGCTTTCTTT,CASSEFQGNTEAFF
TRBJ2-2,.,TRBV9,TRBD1,TGTGCCAGCAGCGTATTGTCTAGGGAACGACAGGGAGACACCGGGGAGCTGTTTTTT,CASSVLSRERQGDTGELFF
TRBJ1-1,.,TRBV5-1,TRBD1,TGCGCCAGCAGCTTAAACAGGGGCCGGACTGAAGCTTTCTTT,CASSLNRGRTEAFF
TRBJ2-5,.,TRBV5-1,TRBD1,TGCGCCAGCAACCCTCGGACAGGGGAAGGAAAGACCCAGTACTTC,CASNPRTGEGKTQYF
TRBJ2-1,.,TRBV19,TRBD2,TGTGCCACCACTTGGGGGGGGAGTAGGGGATACAATGAGCAGTTCTTC,CATTWGGSRGYNEQFF
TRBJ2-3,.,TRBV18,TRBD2,TGTGCCAGCTCACCCAAGCGGGGGAGCACAGATACGCAGTATTTT,CASSPKRGSTDTQYF
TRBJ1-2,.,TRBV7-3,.,TGTGCCAGCAGCTTCCTGCCCGGGACTTCCTATGGCTACACCTTC,CASSFLPGTSYGYTF
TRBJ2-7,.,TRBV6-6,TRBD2,TGTGCCAGCAGCACGACTAGCGGGAATTTACTCTACGAGCAGTACTTC,CASSTTSGNLLYEQYF
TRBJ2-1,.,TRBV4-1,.,TGCGCCAGCAGCCAACGGGTTGAGCAGTTCTTC,CASSQRVEQFF
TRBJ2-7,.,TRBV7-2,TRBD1,TGTGCCAGCAGCTTAACCGTGGCAGGGGGCTCCTACGAGCAGTACTTC,CASSLTVAGGSYEQYF
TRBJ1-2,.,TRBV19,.,TGTGCCAGTAGTTCCCGCGGGGGGACTAACTATGGCTACACCTTC,CASSSRGGTNYGYTF
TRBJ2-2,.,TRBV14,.,TGTGCCAGCAGCCCCCCGGCAGGGCGTTTCACCGGGGAGCTGTTTTTT,CASSPPAGRFTGELFF
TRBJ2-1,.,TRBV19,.,TGTGCCAGTAGTACCAGCGGGTTTTACAATGAGCAGTTCTTC,CASSTSGFYNEQFF
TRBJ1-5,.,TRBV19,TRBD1,TGTGCCAGTAAGTACGACAGGGGGAGAAGACATCAGCCCCAGCATTTT,CASKYDRGRRHQPQHF
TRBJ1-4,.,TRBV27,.,TGTGCCAGCAGTTTTTCCAGGGGCGCTGCTTATGATGAAAAACTGTTTTTT,CASSFSRGAAYDEKLFF
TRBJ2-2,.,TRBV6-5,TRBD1,TGTGCCAGCAGCAGACAGGGGGCGAACACCGGGGAGCTGTTTTTT,CASSRQGANTGELFF
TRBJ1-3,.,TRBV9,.,TGTGCCAGCAGCTTAAGAGATGGGGGCTCGACCGGCTCTGGAAACACCATATATTTT,CASSLRDGGSTGSGNTIYF
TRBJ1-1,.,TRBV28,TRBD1,TGTGCCAGCAGAGAAATAGGGGGCCGGGACACTGAAGCTTTCTTT,CASREIGGRDTEAFF
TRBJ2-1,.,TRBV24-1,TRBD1,TGTGCCACCAGTGACCGTCGACAGGGACCCTACAATGAGCAGTTCTTC,CATSDRRQGPYNEQFF
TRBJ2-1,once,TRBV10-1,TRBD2,TGCGCCAGCAGTGAGACTAGCGGGAGGGCCGATGAGCAGTTCTTC,CASSETSGRADEQFF
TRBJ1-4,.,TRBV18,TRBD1,TGTGCCAGCTCAACGGGACAGGGTAATGAAAAACTGTTTTTT,CASSTGQGNEKLFF
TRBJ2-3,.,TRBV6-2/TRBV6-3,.,TGTGCCAGCAGTTACTCCCCCGGAGGACGCTCTAGCACAGATACGCAGTATTTT,CASSYSPGGRSSTDTQYF
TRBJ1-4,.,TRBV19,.,TGTGCCAGTACCAAGGACAGAAATGAAAAACTGTTTTTT,CASTKDRNEKLFF
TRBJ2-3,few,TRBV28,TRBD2,TGTGCAACGGGGAGGGGTATGGCAGATACGCAGTATTTT,CATGRGMADTQYF
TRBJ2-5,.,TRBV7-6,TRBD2,TGTGCCAGCAGCTCGACTAGCGGGAGGGTCCAAGAGACCCAGTACTTC,CASSSTSGRVQETQYF
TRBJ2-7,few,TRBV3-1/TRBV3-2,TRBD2,TGTGCCAGCAGCCAAGATCGCGGGGGACGGGTCGCGCAGTACTTC,CASSQDRGGRVAQYF
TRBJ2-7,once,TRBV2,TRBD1,TGTGCCAGCAGTCGGGACAGGGCCTACGAGCAGTACTTC,CASSRDRAYEQYF
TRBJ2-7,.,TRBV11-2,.,TGTGCCAGCAGCTTACGAGGACTTGCCTACGAGCAGTACTTC,CASSLRGLAYEQYF